These T cell receptor beta chains were read from a single sample in a study of shared clonotypes between healthy human individuals. TCRdb keeps only in-frame clones here, not all; method: immunoSEQ multiplex PCR. The sample lists some 1.5 million clones, approximately 97% occurring once. What was sequenced was naive CD4+ T cells sorted from blood. The receptors shown here come from a man aged 25-40 years in good health. Both conserved end residues are part of each CDR3. A D gene is named only where the DNA matches it firmly. Clone size, where shown, is once, few, many, or a class for clones that have expanded.

TRBJ2-5	TRBV7-8	-	TRBD2	CASSSKGLLQETQYF
TRBJ2-1	TRBV2	-	TRBD1	CASRPTGNINDEQFF
TRBJ2-3	TRBV5-1	once	-	CASSFAGYGTDTQYF
TRBJ2-5	TRBV19	few	TRBD2	CASSIGLAGGETQYF
TRBJ1-4	TRBV25-1	-	-	CASSDWTASNEKLFF
TRBJ2-3	TRBV7-9	-	TRBD2	CASSSGLAGGHTDTQYF
TRBJ2-3	TRBV29-1	-	-	CSVGAGADTQYF
TRBJ2-1	TRBV28	-	TRBD1	CASSEGQGASYNEQFF
TRBJ2-2	TRBV7-2	once	-	CASSQDLLANTGELFF
TRBJ2-3	TRBV9	-	TRBD2	CASSVGTAGALDTQYF
TRBJ2-1	TRBV6-5	-	-	CASSRGSSYNEQFF
TRBJ2-6	TRBV7-8	-	-	CASSLESGTGANVLTF
TRBJ2-3	TRBV7-2	-	-	CASSLDRRTQYF
TRBJ1-2	TRBV2	-	-	CASSEGAGTGYTF
TRBJ1-5	TRBV9	-	-	CASSPGVGGRNQPQHF
TRBJ2-7	TRBV2	-	-	CASGRDTSYEQYF
TRBJ2-4	TRBV7-2	-	-	CASSLPHPRASSKNIQYF
TRBJ2-7	TRBV27	once	TRBD1	CASSFKTGNDEQYF
TRBJ2-6	TRBV28	-	-	CASSLTGRGANVLTF
TRBJ1-1	TRBV11-2	-	TRBD1	CASSLNRGSTEAFF
TRBJ1-3	TRBV7-9	-	-	CASSLIRGSEILSGNTIYF
TRBJ1-5	TRBV15	-	-	CATRGGRNNQPQHF
TRBJ1-2	TRBV5-1	-	-	CASRTSNLYGYTF
TRBJ1-5	TRBV5-5	-	-	CASSLVSGKGNQPQHF
TRBJ1-5	TRBV19	-	-	CASSVILPGPLIQPQHF
TRBJ2-1	TRBV7-2	-	TRBD1	CASSRRQGPYNEQFF
TRBJ2-2	TRBV19	-	-	CASTPHRPGTGELFF
TRBJ2-1	TRBV5-4	once	-	CASTLRGDNEQFF
TRBJ2-7	TRBV9	-	-	CASSVGSYGYEQYF
TRBJ2-3	TRBV2	once	-	CASNYLGATDTQYF
TRBJ2-2	TRBV7-9	once	-	CASPLGSANTGELFF
TRBJ1-2	TRBV5-6	-	-	CASSLNFRPAGYTF
TRBJ2-6	TRBV5-1	-	-	CASSSGGSSGANVLTF
TRBJ2-7	TRBV7-9	-	-	CASSSPRRGSYEQYF
TRBJ1-3	TRBV15	-	-	CATSRRSWTGDTIYF
TRBJ2-4	TRBV6-1	-	-	CASRLEQVINIQYF
TRBJ2-1	TRBV7-9	-	TRBD2	CASSQKFFGGRTYNEQFF